The TCR beta chain described here comes from a study of blood T cells in healthy people across ages. The CDR3 is made up of 16 amino acids. V lost 4 bases, J lost 0 bases, and 15 bases lay in between. Germline V gene data show CDR1 as SGDLS and CDR2 as YYNGEE. The table lists this clonotype with many counts. Primers used in a second PCR of about 6 to 11 cycles were a sample-barcoded 5' primer and a J-beta primer mix. Via MiXCR, TCRdb re-called the 5' RACE reads, giving one row per CDR3 protein. The sample consists of 850,000 to 950,000 distinct CDR3 sequences, under 35% of them appearing once. This chain connects TRBV9 to TRBJ2-3; no clear D. The sequenced sample was blood. This TCR came from a woman aged 80 or older in good health. Here the CDR3 DNA reads TGTGCCAGCAGCAACCCACACGGATCTAGCACAGATACGCAGTATTTT. Translation: CASSNPHGSSTDTQYF.